Sequencing of this TCR beta chain was carried out in a study of identical twins. The study's findings and limits: Beta out-of-frame sequences showed weaker excess twin sharing. While abundant cord blood beta clonotypes carried fewer insertions, memory repertoires showed no such pattern.

Unique molecular identifiers were present on cDNA, and template switching added a universal primer site. A single record per CDR3 protein comes from TCRdb applying MiXCR to the 5' RACE reads. The sample consists of around 370,000 distinct CDR3 sequences, 8.5% to 10% of them appearing once. This clonotype was picked up a small number of times. Its target is not known. Sequenced material: naive T cells sorted from blood. The sequence came from a woman in her forties or fifties in good health.

The CDR3, as DNA: TGCAGCGTTGTACTCGTTAGTAGATATAGTGGCTACACCTTC. Translated: CSVVLVSRYSGYTF. This chain links TRBV29-1 with TRBJ1-2; unclear D gene. Germline-derived CDR1 and CDR2 are SQVTM and ANQGSEA. Between the trimmed V and J ends, which lost 4 bases and 7 bases, there was a span of 19 bases. This CDR3 region has 14 residues.